Shown below are 2 T cell receptor beta chains from a single sample sequenced in a study of CD4+ T cells in melanoma. Measured with immunoSEQ multiplex PCR; TCRdb has only the in-frame clones, and not every one. The sample comprises approximately 47,000 clones, roughly nine tenths of which are singletons, and 10% to 15% rests with the top ten. The sequenced sample was peripheral blood. The receptors here all came from a human donor with melanoma.

This clone was recorded once. CDR3 sequence: CAISDRLGRGTEAFF. CDR3 nucleotide sequence: TGTGCCATCAGCGACAGGCTCGGAAGGGGCACTGAAGCTTTCTTT. V is TRBV10-3 and J is TRBJ1-1; a possible D gene is TRBD1 (6 bases). The CDR3 contains 15 residues. CDR1 is ENHRY, CDR2 SYGVKD, per germline. The V end lost 6 bases, the J end lost 4 bases, and 18 bases lay between the germline ends.

The chain joins TRBV6-5 to TRBJ2-1, with TRBD2 identical over 12 bases. Germline V gives CDR1 MNHEY, CDR2 SVGAGI. CDR3 length equals 16 residues. The ends lost 0 bases at V and 7 bases at J; junction bases unmatched: 4. In DNA, the CDR3 is TGTGCCAGCAGTTACTCTCGGCTAGCGGGGGGGAATGAGCAGTTCTTC. Its protein product is CASSYSRLAGGNEQFF.